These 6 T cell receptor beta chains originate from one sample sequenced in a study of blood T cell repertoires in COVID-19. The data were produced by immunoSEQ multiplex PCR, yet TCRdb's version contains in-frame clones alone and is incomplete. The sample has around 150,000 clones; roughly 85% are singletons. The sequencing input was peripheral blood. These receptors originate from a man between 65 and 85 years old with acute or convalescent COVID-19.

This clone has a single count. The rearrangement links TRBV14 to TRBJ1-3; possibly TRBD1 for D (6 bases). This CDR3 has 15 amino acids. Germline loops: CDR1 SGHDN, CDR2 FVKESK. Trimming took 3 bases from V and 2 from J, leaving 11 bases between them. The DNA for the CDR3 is TGTGCCAGCAGCCATGGGACACTCGCTGGAAACACCATATATTTT. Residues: CASSHGTLAGNTIYF.

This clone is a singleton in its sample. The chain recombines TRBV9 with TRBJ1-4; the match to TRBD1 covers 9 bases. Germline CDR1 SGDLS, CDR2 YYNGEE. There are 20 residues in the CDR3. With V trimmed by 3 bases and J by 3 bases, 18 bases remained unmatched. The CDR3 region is CASSGGPLSGQGISNEKLFF. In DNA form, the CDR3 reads TGTGCCAGCAGCGGAGGCCCTCTCTCCGGACAGGGGATATCTAATGAAAAACTGTTTTTT.

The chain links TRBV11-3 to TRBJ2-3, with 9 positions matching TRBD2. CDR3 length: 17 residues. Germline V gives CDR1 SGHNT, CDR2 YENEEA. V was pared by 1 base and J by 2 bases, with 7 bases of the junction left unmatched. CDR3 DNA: TGTGCCAGCAGCTTAGGACCTAGCGGGGTGAACACAGATACGCAGTATTTT. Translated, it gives CASSLGPSGVNTDTQYF.

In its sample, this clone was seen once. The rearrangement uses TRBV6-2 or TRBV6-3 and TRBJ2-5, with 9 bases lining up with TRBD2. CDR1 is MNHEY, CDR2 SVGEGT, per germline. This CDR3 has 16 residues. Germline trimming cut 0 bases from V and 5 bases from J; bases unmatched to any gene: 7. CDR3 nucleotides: TGTGCCAGCAGTTACTCAATAGCGGGAGTCAGTGAGACCCAGTACTTC. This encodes CASSYSIAGVSETQYF.

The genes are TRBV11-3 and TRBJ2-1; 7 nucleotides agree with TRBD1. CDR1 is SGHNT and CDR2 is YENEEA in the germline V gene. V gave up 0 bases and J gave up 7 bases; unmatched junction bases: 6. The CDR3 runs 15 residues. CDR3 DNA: TGTGCCAGCAGCTTAGATAGCCCAGGGGGAAATGAGCAGTTCTTC. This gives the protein CASSLDSPGGNEQFF.

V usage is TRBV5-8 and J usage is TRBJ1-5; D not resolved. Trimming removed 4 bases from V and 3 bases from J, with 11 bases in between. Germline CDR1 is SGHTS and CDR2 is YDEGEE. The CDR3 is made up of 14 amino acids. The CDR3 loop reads CASSPIGINQPQHF. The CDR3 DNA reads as TGTGCCAGCAGCCCCATCGGGATCAATCAGCCCCAGCATTTT.